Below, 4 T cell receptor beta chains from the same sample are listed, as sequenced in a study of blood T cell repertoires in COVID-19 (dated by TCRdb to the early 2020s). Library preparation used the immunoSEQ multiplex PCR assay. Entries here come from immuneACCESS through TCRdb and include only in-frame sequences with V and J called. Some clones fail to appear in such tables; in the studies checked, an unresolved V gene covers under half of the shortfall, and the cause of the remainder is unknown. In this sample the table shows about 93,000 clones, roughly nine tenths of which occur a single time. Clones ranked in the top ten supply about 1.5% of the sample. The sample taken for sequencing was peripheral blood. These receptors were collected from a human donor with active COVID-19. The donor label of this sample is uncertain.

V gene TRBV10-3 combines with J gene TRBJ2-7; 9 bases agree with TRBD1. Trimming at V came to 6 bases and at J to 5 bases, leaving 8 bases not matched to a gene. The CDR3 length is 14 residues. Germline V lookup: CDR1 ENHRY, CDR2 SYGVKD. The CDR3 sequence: CAISHDRGFDEQYF. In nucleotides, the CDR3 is TGTGCCATCAGCCACGACAGGGGGTTCGACGAGCAGTACTTC.

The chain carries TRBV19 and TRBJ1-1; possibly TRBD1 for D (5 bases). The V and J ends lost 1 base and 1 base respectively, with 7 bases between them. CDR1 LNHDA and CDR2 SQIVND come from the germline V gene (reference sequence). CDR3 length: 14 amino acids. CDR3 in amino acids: CASSIGGGNTEAFF. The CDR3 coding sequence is TGTGCCAGTAGTATAGGCGGGGGGAACACTGAAGCTTTCTTT.

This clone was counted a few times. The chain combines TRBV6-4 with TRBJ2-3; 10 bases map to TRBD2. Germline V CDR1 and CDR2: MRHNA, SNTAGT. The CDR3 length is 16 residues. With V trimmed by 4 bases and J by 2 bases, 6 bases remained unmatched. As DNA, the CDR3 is TGTGCCAGCAGTGCCCAAGCGGGGGGGTCCACAGATACGCAGTATTTT. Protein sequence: CASSAQAGGSTDTQYF.

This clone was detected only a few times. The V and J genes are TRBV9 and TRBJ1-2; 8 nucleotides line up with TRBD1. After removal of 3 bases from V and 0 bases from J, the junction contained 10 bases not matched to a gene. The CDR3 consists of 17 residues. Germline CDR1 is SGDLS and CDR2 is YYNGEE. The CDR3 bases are TGTGCCAGCAGCGACCGGACAGGGTTGGGATCTAACTATGGCTACACCTTC. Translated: CASSDRTGLGSNYGYTF. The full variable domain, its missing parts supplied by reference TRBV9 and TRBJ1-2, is DSGVTQTPKHLITATGQRVTLRCSPRSGDLSVYWYQQSLDQGLQFLIQYYNGEERAKGNILERFSAQQFPDLHSELNLSSLELGDSALYFCASSDRTGLGSNYGYTFGSGTRLTVV.